A selection of T cell receptor beta chains follows, all from one sample in a study of CD8+CD57+ T cells in acquired aplastic anemia. TCRdb called the reads again in MiXCR, with one record for every CDR3 protein. The table includes 200,000 to 250,000 distinct CDR3 sequences, 34% detected once. Specimen: sorted CD4+, CD8+, or CD8+CD57+ T cells (not recorded which) from PBMCs. All receptors derive from a human donor in good health, serving as a control. Each CDR3 is given with its conserved first and last residue. D genes are given only for firm matches. Clone size appears in some rows only: once, few, many, or a class for an expanded clone.

d_gene | j_gene | v_gene | abundance | CDR3nt | CDR3aa
. | TRBJ2-6 | TRBV15 | . | TGTGCCACCAGCAGAGTCGTCTCTGGGGCCAACGTCCTGACTTTC | CATSRVVSGANVLTF
TRBD1 | TRBJ2-1 | TRBV18 | . | TGTGCCAGCTCACCAAAAGGACAGGACTCCTACAATGAGCAGTTCTTC | CASSPKGQDSYNEQFF
. | TRBJ2-5 | TRBV7-3 | . | TGTGCCAGCAGCTTAGCGCGGGGGCATACCCAAGAGACCCAGTACTTC | CASSLARGHTQETQYF
. | TRBJ1-1 | TRBV19 | few | TGTGCCAGTAGTCCTCAAAACCGACAGGAAGGGGGTTGGGAAGCTTTCTTT | CASSPQNRQEGGWEAFF
. | TRBJ1-5 | TRBV7-9 | . | TGTGCCAGCAGCCCGACCGCAGGGTGGCTTCTGGATTTT | CASSPTAGWLLDF
. | TRBJ1-1 | TRBV11-3 | many | TGTGCCAGCAGCTTAAACTGGAGAACTGAAGCTTTCTTT | CASSLNWRTEAFF
. | TRBJ1-5 | TRBV4-1 | . | TGCGCCAGCAGCCGATGGGGGATGACAGTACAGGGCAATCAGCCCCAGCATTTT | CASSRWGMTVQGNQPQHF
TRBD1 | TRBJ1-6 | TRBV11-2 | . | TGTGCCAGCAGCTTAGTTGACAGGGGGAGGAATTCACCCCTCCACTTT | CASSLVDRGRNSPLHF
TRBD1 | TRBJ1-2 | TRBV27 | few | TGTGCCAGCAGTAGGACAGGAGCCTATGGCTACACCTTC | CASSRTGAYGYTF
. | TRBJ1-6 | TRBV11-2 | many | TGTGCCAGCAGCGGGCTAGCGGGTTCACGTAATTCACCCCTCCACTTT | CASSGLAGSRNSPLHF
. | TRBJ2-5 | TRBV9 | many | TGTGCCAGCAGCGTAGCTCCGGGATACTTTTCTCGGGATGGTCAAGAGACCCAGTACTTC | CASSVAPGYFSRDGQETQYF
. | TRBJ1-2 | TRBV2 | . | TGTGCCAGCAGAGGTAATGGCTACACCTTC | CASRGNGYTF
TRBD1 | TRBJ2-2 | TRBV24-1 | many | TGTGCCACCAGTGATCCCGGACAGGGGAGGGGGGAGCTGTTTTTT | CATSDPGQGRGELFF
TRBD1 | TRBJ2-7 | TRBV7-2 | many | TGTGCCAGCAGCTACGACAGGGTCTACGAGCAGTACTTC | CASSYDRVYEQYF
. | TRBJ1-2 | TRBV24-1 | . | TGTGCCACCAGTGGGCAGTCCGCCTATGGCTACACCTTC | CATSGQSAYGYTF
TRBD1 | TRBJ2-5 | TRBV10-1 | many | TGCGCCAGCAGTGAAACAGGGGGCGCGGGAGAGACCCAGTACTTC | CASSETGGAGETQYF
. | TRBJ2-1 | TRBV2 | . | TGTGCCAGCAGTGAGGCGGGATTTGGTGAGCAGTTCTTC | CASSEAGFGEQFF
TRBD2 | TRBJ2-2 | TRBV4-2 | few | TGTGCCAGCACCAAAGCGGGGGCGGGCACCGGGGAGCTGTTTTTT | CASTKAGAGTGELFF
TRBD1 | TRBJ1-1 | TRBV5-5 | . | TGTGCCAGCAGCTTGGGCCCTACAGGGGAATACACTGAAGCTTTCTTT | CASSLGPTGEYTEAFF
. | TRBJ1-2 | TRBV4-1 | many | TGCGCCAGCAGCCCAGCACATGCTAACTATGGCTACACCTTC | CASSPAHANYGYTF
. | TRBJ1-2 | TRBV7-8 | . | TGTGCCAGCAGCGCCCAACAGGGCTACACCTTC | CASSAQQGYTF
TRBD1 | TRBJ2-7 | TRBV5-4 | few | TGTGCCAGCAGCTTGGGGGTAGACAGGGCGGAATACTTC | CASSLGVDRAEYF
. | TRBJ1-2 | TRBV29-1 | . | TGCAGCGTTGATTGGCTAGCGGGCTATGGCTACACCTTC | CSVDWLAGYGYTF
. | TRBJ1-2 | TRBV19 | many | TGTGCCAGTAGACGGACGACAACAACCTTCTATGGCTACACCTTC | CASRRTTTTFYGYTF
. | TRBJ1-1 | TRBV18 | . | TGTGCCAGCTCACCGGAAAGGAACACTGAAGCTTTCTTT | CASSPERNTEAFF
. | TRBJ1-2 | TRBV18 | once | TGTGCCAGCTCACCGGCCAGGTTCAATGAGCGTGGCTACACCTTC | CASSPARFNERGYTF
. | TRBJ1-2 | TRBV6-1 | many | TGTGCCAGCAGTAAGGTCGACTATGGCTACACCTTC | CASSKVDYGYTF
TRBD1 | TRBJ1-2 | TRBV6-1 | . | TGTGCCAGCGTGCCAGACAGGGGCCCGGGTGGCTACACCTTC | CASVPDRGPGGYTF